Listed below are T cell receptor beta chains from one sample, sequenced in a study of blood T cell repertoires in COVID-19. Produced via immunoSEQ multiplex PCR; TCRdb's table is partial and in-frame only. The sample carries tens of thousands of clones, 60% to 85% recorded once. The sample comprised peripheral blood. These receptors came from a man in his thirties or forties with COVID-19, enrolled during active disease. The CDR3 runs from the conserved cysteine through the conserved F or W. The order of the fields is V gene, J gene, clone size, D gene, CDR3 protein, CDR3 DNA. D genes are given only for firm matches. Only some rows state a clone size, as once, few, many or a class for expanded clones.

TRBV6-6	TRBJ1-2	-	-	CASSQGSPTYGYTF	TGTGCCAGCAGTCAGGGGTCCCCCACCTATGGCTACACCTTC
TRBV7-2	TRBJ2-7	-	TRBD2	CASRPSGGYLSEQYF	TGTGCCAGCAGACCTAGCGGGGGGTACCTAAGCGAGCAGTACTTC
TRBV20-1	TRBJ2-4	-	-	CSASPGTRDIQYF	TGCAGTGCTAGTCCCGGGACAAGGGACATTCAGTACTTC
TRBV24-1	TRBJ2-5	-	TRBD1	CATSDRTDRAGSWETQYF	TGTGCCACCAGTGACCGAACTGACAGGGCAGGTTCGTGGGAGACCCAGTACTTC
TRBV19	TRBJ2-1	-	TRBD2	CASSILGLAGVKEQFF	TGTGCCAGTAGTATCCTGGGACTAGCGGGAGTAAAGGAGCAGTTCTTC
TRBV30	TRBJ1-5	-	TRBD1	CAWSVGQGVGSNQPQHF	TGTGCCTGGAGTGTTGGACAGGGGGTGGGGAGCAATCAGCCCCAGCATTTT
TRBV11-2	TRBJ2-2	-	-	CASSPGPGVHGELFF	TGTGCCAGCAGCCCCGGACCCGGGGTCCACGGGGAGCTGTTTTTT
TRBV11-2	TRBJ2-4	-	TRBD1	CASSLRTGEGGIQYF	TGTGCCAGCAGCCTCCGGACAGGGGAAGGTGGCATTCAGTACTTC
TRBV16	TRBJ2-7	-	-	CASSPNTEQYF	TGTGCCAGCAGCCCGAACACCGAGCAGTACTTC
TRBV28	TRBJ2-5	-	TRBD1	CASSSGQQETQYF	TGTGCCAGCAGTTCGGGACAGCAAGAGACCCAGTACTTC
TRBV4-2	TRBJ2-5	-	-	CASSRNAGQGMETQYF	TGTGCCAGCAGCCGCAACGCCGGGCAGGGGATGGAGACCCAGTACTTC
TRBV3-1/TRBV3-2	TRBJ2-5	-	-	CASSQGSWAHGETQYF	TGTGCCAGCAGCCAAGGATCATGGGCACATGGGGAGACCCAGTACTTC
TRBV4-1	TRBJ1-3	-	-	CASSQVQGPSGNTIYF	TGCGCCAGCAGCCAAGTCCAGGGCCCCTCTGGAAACACCATATATTTT
TRBV2	TRBJ1-1	-	TRBD1	CASSGTGYGAFF	TGTGCCAGCAGTGGGACAGGGTACGGAGCTTTCTTT
TRBV19	TRBJ2-4	-	TRBD1	CASSTPALTGKNIQYF	TGTGCCAGTAGCACTCCGGCCCTGACAGGGAAAAACATTCAGTACTTC
TRBV27	TRBJ1-4	-	-	CASSPARRAHNEKLFF	TGTGCCAGCAGTCCCGCCCGCAGGGCCCATAATGAAAAACTGTTTTTT
TRBV2	TRBJ1-1	-	TRBD1	CASSRQGGSGTEAFF	TGTGCCAGCAGCAGACAGGGTGGATCGGGCACTGAAGCTTTCTTT
TRBV12-3/TRBV12-4	TRBJ1-2	-	-	CASSRNTGEGYTF	TGTGCCAGCAGTCGAAATACCGGAGAGGGCTACACCTTC
TRBV24-1	TRBJ2-1	-	TRBD2	CATSDRRGLAGGYNEQFF	TGTGCCACCAGTGACCGGCGGGGACTAGCGGGAGGTTACAATGAGCAGTTCTTC
TRBV7-9	TRBJ2-7	-	TRBD2	CASSLVGGRAPGEQYF	TGTGCCAGCAGCTTAGTTGGCGGGAGGGCCCCAGGGGAGCAGTACTTC
TRBV2	TRBJ2-2	-	-	CASTPRVSNTGELFF	TGTGCCAGCACCCCGCGGGTATCGAACACCGGGGAGCTGTTTTTT
TRBV6-5	TRBJ1-1	-	TRBD1	CASRQGGQGFAFF	TGTGCCAGCAGACAGGGGGGACAGGGTTTCGCTTTCTTT
TRBV9	TRBJ1-2	-	TRBD1	CASSGDRAGYTF	TGTGCCAGCAGCGGGGACAGGGCCGGCTACACCTTC
TRBV7-9	TRBJ1-1	-	-	CASSLGSTEAFF	TGTGCCAGCAGCTTAGGTAGCACTGAAGCTTTCTTT
TRBV21-1	TRBJ2-1	-	-	CASSSRRSTSYNEQFF	TGTGCCAGCAGCTCACGCCGATCAACTAGCTACAATGAGCAGTTCTTC
TRBV24-1	TRBJ1-1	-	-	CATSSTAENTEAFF	TGTGCCACCAGTTCGACAGCCGAGAACACTGAAGCTTTCTTT
TRBV2	TRBJ1-2	-	-	CASSAGGNYGYTF	TGTGCCAGCAGTGCGGGGGGGAACTATGGCTACACCTTC
TRBV9	TRBJ2-7	once	TRBD2	CASSRGGAGGYEQYF	TGTGCCAGCAGCCGGGGTGGAGCGGGAGGCTACGAGCAGTACTTC
TRBV28	TRBJ2-7	-	-	CASSSPPGNEQYF	TGTGCCAGCAGTTCCCCCCCAGGGAACGAGCAGTACTTC
TRBV30	TRBJ1-5	once	TRBD1	CAWGTGGNQPQHF	TGTGCCTGGGGGACAGGGGGAAATCAGCCCCAGCATTTT
TRBV19	TRBJ1-5	-	-	CASREGNQPQHF	TGTGCCAGTAGGGAGGGGAATCAGCCCCAGCATTTT
TRBV27	TRBJ2-7	-	-	CASSLEAVPYYEQYF	TGTGCCAGCAGTTTAGAGGCGGTTCCGTACTACGAGCAGTACTTC
TRBV6-4	TRBJ2-3	-	TRBD2	CASSEVRGGTDTQYF	TGTGCCAGCAGTGAAGTGCGGGGGGGCACAGATACGCAGTATTTT